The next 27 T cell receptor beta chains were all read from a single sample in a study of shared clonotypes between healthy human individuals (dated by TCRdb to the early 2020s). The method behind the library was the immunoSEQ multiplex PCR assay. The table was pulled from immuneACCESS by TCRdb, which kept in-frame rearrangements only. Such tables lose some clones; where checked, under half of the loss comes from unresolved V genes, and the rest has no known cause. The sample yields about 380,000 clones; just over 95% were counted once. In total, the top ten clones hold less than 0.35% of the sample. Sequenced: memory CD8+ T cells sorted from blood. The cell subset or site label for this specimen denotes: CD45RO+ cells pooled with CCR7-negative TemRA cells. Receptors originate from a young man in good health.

DNA for the CDR3: TGTGCCAGCCGGGACAGGGGAGTAGGTGAAGCTTTCTTT. Translated, it gives CASRDRGVGEAFF. J is TRBJ1-1 and V is TRBV19; the match to TRBD1 covers 10 bases. The V and J ends lost 9 bases and 7 bases, in that order; junction bases with no gene match: 8. Germline lookup yields CDR1 LNHDA and CDR2 SQIVND (reference sequence). The CDR3 contains 13 residues.

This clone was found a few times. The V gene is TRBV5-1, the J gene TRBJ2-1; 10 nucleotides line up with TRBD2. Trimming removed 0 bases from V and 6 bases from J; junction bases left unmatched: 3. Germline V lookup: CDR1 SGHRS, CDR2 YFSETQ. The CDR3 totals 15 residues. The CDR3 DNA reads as TGCGCCAGCAGCTTGGAAGCGGGAGGGGTCAATGAGCAGTTCTTC. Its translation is CASSLEAGGVNEQFF.

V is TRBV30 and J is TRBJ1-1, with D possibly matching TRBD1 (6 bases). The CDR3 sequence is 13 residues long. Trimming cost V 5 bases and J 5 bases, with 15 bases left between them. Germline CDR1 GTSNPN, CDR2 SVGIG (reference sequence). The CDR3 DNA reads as TGTGCCTGGGACGAACAGGGAGGGACTGAAGCTTTCTTT. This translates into CAWDEQGGTEAFF.

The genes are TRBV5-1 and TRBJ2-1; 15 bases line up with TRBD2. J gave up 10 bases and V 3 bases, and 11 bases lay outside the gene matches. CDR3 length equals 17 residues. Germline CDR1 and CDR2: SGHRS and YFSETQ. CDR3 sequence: CASSSGLAGGPWREQFF. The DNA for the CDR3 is TGCGCCAGCAGCTCCGGACTAGCGGGAGGGCCTTGGAGGGAGCAGTTCTTC. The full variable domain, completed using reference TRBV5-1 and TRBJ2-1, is KAGVTQTPRYLIKTRGQQVTLSCSPISGHRSVSWYQQTPGQGLQFLFEYFSETQRNKGNFPGRFSGRQFSNSRSEMNVSTLELGDSALYLCASSSGLAGGPWREQFFGPGTRLTVL.

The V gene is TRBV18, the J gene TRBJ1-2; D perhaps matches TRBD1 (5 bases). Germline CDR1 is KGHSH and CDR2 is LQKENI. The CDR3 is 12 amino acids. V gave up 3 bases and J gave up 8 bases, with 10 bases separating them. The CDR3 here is CASSPGDGGYTF. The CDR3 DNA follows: TGTGCCAGCTCACCGGGGGATGGGGGCTACACCTTC.

The CDR3 region is CASSQDSGRAFEQFF. CDR3 DNA: TGCGCCAGCAGCCAAGATAGCGGGAGGGCATTCGAGCAGTTCTTC. The chain combines TRBV4-1 with TRBJ2-1; 11 bases map to TRBD2. Germline V gene lookup returns CDR1 MGHRA and CDR2 YSYEKL. The J segment lost 10 bases and the V segment lost 0 bases, leaving 5 bases of the junction unmatched. The CDR3 extends over 15 amino acids.

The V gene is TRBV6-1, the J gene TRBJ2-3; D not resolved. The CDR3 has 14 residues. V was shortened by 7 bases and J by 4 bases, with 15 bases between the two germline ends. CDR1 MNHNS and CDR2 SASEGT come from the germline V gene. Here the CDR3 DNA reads TGTGCCAGCACCCTCCGACACCCCGCAGATACGCAGTATTTT. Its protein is CASTLRHPADTQYF.

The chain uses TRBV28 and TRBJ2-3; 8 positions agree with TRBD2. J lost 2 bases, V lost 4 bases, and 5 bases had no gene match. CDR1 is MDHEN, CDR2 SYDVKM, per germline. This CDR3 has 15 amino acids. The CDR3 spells CASSSSGGPTDTQYF. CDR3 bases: TGTGCCAGCAGTTCCAGCGGGGGCCCCACAGATACGCAGTATTTT.

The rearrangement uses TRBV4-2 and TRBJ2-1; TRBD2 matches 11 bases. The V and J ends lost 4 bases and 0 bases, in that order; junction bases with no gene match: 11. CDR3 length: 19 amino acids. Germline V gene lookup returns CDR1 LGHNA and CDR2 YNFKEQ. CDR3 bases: TGTGCCAGCAGCCGCGGGACTAGCGGTTCCCTCAGCTCCTACAATGAGCAGTTCTTC. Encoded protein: CASSRGTSGSLSSYNEQFF.

The DNA for the CDR3 is TGCGCCAGCAGCCAAGGACTAGCGGGAGGCGTAGCCAAAAACATTCAGTACTTC. Residues: CASSQGLAGGVAKNIQYF. The rearrangement links TRBV4-1 to TRBJ2-4, with TRBD2 identical over 13 bases. The CDR3 contains 18 residues. The V and J ends lost 1 base and 0 bases, in that order; junction bases with no gene match: 3. From germline, CDR1 is MGHRA and CDR2 YSYEKL.

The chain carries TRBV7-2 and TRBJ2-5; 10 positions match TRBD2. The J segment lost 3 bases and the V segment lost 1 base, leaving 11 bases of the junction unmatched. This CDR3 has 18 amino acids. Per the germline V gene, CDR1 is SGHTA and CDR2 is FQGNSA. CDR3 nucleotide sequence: TGTGCCAGCAGCTTAGAACAGCGGGAGGGCCATACTAAAGAGACCCAGTACTTC. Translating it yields CASSLEQREGHTKETQYF.

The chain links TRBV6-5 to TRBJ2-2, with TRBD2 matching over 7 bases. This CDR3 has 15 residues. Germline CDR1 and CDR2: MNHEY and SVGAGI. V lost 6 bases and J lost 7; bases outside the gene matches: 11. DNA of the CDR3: TGTGCCAGCAGCGTGGGGGGAGGGGCAAACGGGGAGCTGTTTTTT. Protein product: CASSVGGGANGELFF.

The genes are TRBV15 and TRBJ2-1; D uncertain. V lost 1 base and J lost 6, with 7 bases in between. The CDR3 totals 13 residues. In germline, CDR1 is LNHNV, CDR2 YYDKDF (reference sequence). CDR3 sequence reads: CATSRGVGNEQFF. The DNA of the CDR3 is TGTGCCACCAGCAGAGGAGTTGGCAATGAGCAGTTCTTC.

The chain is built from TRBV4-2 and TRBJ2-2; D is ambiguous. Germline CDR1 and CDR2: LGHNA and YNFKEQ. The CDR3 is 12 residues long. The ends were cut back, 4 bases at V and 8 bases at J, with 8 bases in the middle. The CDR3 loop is CASSPTKGELFF. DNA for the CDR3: TGTGCCAGCAGCCCCACAAAAGGGGAGCTGTTTTTT.

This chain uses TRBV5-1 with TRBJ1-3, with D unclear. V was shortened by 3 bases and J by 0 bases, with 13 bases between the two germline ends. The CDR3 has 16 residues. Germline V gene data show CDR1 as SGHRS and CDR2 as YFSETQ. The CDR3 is CASSSRAGGSGNTIYF. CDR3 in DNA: TGCGCCAGCAGCTCGAGGGCCGGAGGCTCTGGAAACACCATATATTTT. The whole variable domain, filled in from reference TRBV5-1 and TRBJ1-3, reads KAGVTQTPRYLIKTRGQQVTLSCSPISGHRSVSWYQQTPGQGLQFLFEYFSETQRNKGNFPGRFSGRQFSNSRSEMNVSTLELGDSALYLCASSSRAGGSGNTIYFGEGSWLTVV.

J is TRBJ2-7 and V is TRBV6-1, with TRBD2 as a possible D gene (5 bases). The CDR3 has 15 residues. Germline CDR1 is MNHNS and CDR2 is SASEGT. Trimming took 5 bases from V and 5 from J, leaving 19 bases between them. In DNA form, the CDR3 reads TGTGCCAGCAGTTCACGAACTAGTTCCGTTGACGAGCAGTACTTC. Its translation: CASSSRTSSVDEQYF.

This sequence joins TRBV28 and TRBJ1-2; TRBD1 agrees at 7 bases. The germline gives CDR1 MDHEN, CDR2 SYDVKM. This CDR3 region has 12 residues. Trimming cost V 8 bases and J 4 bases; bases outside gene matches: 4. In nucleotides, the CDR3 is TGTGCCAGCCGGGGACAGTCCTATGGCTACACCTTC. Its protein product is CASRGQSYGYTF.

CDR3 amino acids: CASSVSGSRTDTQYF. The CDR3 DNA is TGTGCCAGCAGCGTAAGCGGGAGCCGCACAGATACGCAGTATTTT. This sequence joins TRBV9 and TRBJ2-3; 8 nucleotides agree with TRBD2. Germline V gives CDR1 SGDLS, CDR2 YYNGEE. With 1 base clipped from V and 1 base from J, the junction kept 2 bases outside the gene matches. This CDR3 comprises 15 residues.

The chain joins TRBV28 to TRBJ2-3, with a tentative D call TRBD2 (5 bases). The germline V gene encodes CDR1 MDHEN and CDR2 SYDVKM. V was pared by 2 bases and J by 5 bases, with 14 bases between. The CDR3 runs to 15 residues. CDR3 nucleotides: TGTGCCAGCAGTTTAGGGTTTAGCGTACGAGATACGCAGTATTTT. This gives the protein CASSLGFSVRDTQYF.

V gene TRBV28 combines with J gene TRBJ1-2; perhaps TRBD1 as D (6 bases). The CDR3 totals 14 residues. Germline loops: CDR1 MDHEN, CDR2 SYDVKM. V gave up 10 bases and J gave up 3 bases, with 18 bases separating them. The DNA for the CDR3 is TGTGCCACTGAAACGCACAGGGTCGACTATGGCTACACCTTC. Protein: CATETHRVDYGYTF.

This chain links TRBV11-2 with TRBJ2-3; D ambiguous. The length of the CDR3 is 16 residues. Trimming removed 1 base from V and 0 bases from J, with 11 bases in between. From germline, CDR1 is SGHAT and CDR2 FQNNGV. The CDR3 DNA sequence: TGTGCCAGCAGCTTAGTTGGAAAAACTAGCACAGATACGCAGTATTTT. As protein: CASSLVGKTSTDTQYF. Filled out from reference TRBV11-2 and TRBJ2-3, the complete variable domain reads EAGVAQSPRYKIIEKRQSVAFWCNPISGHATLYWYQQILGQGPKLLIQFQNNGVVDDSQLPKDRFSAERLKGVDSTLKIQPAKLEDSAVYLCASSLVGKTSTDTQYFGPGTRLTVL.

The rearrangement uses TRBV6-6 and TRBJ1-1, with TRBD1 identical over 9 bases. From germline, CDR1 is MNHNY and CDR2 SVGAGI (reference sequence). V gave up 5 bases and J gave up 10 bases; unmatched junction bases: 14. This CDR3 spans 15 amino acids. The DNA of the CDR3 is TGTGCCAGCAGTCCCGCACCCGGGACAGGGAGGCCAGCTTTCTTT. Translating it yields CASSPAPGTGRPAFF.

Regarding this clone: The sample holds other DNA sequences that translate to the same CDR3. The DNA of the CDR3 is TGTGCCAGCAGCGGGGGGTACGAGCAGTACTTC. Encoded protein: CASSGGYEQYF. The chain links TRBV28 to TRBJ2-7, with 7 bases that match TRBD2. V lost 6 bases to trimming and J lost 4 bases; unmatched junction nucleotides: 0. CDR1 MDHEN and CDR2 SYDVKM come from the germline V gene. The CDR3 spans 11 residues.

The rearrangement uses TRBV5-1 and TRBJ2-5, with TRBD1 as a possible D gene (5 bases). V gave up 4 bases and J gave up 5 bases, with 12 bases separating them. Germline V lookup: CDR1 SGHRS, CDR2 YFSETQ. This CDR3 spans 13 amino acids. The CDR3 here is CASSPPRVETQYF. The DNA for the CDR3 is TGCGCCAGCAGCCCCCCCAGGGTGGAGACCCAGTACTTC. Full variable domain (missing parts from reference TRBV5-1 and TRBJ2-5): KAGVTQTPRYLIKTRGQQVTLSCSPISGHRSVSWYQQTPGQGLQFLFEYFSETQRNKGNFPGRFSGRQFSNSRSEMNVSTLELGDSALYLCASSPPRVETQYFGPGTRLLVL.

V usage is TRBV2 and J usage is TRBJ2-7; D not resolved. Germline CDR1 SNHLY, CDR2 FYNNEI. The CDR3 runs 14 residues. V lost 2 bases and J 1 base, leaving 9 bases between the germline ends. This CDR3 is CASSEQSWSYEQYF. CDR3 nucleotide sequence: TGTGCCAGCAGTGAACAGAGTTGGTCCTACGAGCAGTACTTC.

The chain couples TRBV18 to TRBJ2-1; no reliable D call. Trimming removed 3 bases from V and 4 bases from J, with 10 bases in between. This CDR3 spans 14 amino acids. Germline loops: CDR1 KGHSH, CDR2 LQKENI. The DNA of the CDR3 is TGTGCCAGCTCACCTTCTTTACAATACAATGAGCAGTTCTTC. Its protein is CASSPSLQYNEQFF.

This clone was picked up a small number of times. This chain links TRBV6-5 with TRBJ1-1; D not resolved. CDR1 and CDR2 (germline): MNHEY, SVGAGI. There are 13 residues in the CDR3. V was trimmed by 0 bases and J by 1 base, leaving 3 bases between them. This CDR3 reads CASSYSQNTEAFF. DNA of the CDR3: TGTGCCAGCAGTTACTCACAGAACACTGAAGCTTTCTTT.